The 32 T cell receptor beta chains in this list originate from one sample, sequenced in a study of blood T cell repertoires in COVID-19. TCRdb's copy holds only in-frame clones and misses some; the assay was immunoSEQ multiplex PCR. The profile covers about 220,000 clones, with around 82% appearing a single time and approximately 4% taken by the ten largest. The sequencing sample was made of peripheral blood. The receptors shown here come from a woman at least 80 years old with acute or convalescent COVID-19.

The chain joins TRBV7-6 to TRBJ2-3, with 10 bases lining up with TRBD1. Per the germline V gene, CDR1 is SGHVS and CDR2 is FNYEAQ. The V segment lost 5 bases and the J segment 2 bases; nucleotides outside the gene matches: 7. This CDR3 has 16 residues. CDR3: CASSTRQGANTDTQYF. CDR3 sequence (DNA): TGTGCCAGCAGCACTAGACAGGGGGCTAACACAGATACGCAGTATTTT.

The gene calls are TRBV7-2 and TRBJ2-2; D ambiguous. This CDR3 has 17 amino acids. Trimming cost V 2 bases and J 0 bases, with 13 bases left between them. Per the germline V gene, CDR1 is SGHTA and CDR2 is FQGNSA. The CDR3 region is CASSLSVQQSNTGELFF. The CDR3 nucleotides read TGTGCCAGCAGCTTAAGTGTTCAACAGTCGAACACCGGGGAGCTGTTTTTT.

This chain links TRBV29-1 with TRBJ1-1; D perhaps matches TRBD1 (6 bases). The germline gives CDR1 SQVTM, CDR2 ANQGSEA. Trimming shortened V by 2 bases and J by 9 bases, and 19 bases separated the two germline ends. The CDR3 runs 14 residues. The CDR3 DNA reads as TGCAGCGTTGAATTTTCAGACAGGTCTTTCCAAGCTTTCTTT. Translation: CSVEFSDRSFQAFF.

This clone was counted a few times. This chain uses TRBV5-1 with TRBJ2-1, with 9 bases lining up with TRBD1. This CDR3 is 17 amino acids long. V shed 4 bases and J 4 bases; nucleotides not matched to a gene: 12. Germline V CDR1 and CDR2: SGHRS, YFSETQ. The CDR3: CASSVDPVGQGYNEQFF. The CDR3 DNA is TGCGCCAGCAGCGTCGACCCGGTGGGACAGGGTTACAATGAGCAGTTCTTC.

Written as DNA, the CDR3 is TGTGCCAGCAGCTTAGTTGCGGGGGGAAGGGAGACCCAGTACTTC. Its protein product is CASSLVAGGRETQYF. This chain joins TRBV7-9 and TRBJ2-5; 8 bases match TRBD2. V trimming: 1 base; J trimming: 5 bases; junction bases outside the gene matches: 6. The germline gives CDR1 SEHNR, CDR2 FQNEAQ (reference sequence). CDR3 length: 15 amino acids.

The chain has TRBV11-3 and TRBJ1-1; 7 bases fit TRBD1. The germline V gene encodes CDR1 SGHNT and CDR2 YENEEA. The CDR3 length is 14 residues. V gave up 6 bases and J gave up 1 base; unmatched junction bases: 5. The CDR3 here is CASSSGTENTEAFF. CDR3 coding DNA: TGTGCCAGCAGTTCCGGGACAGAGAACACTGAAGCTTTCTTT. Variable domain in full (rest from reference TRBV11-3 and TRBJ1-1): EAGVVQSPRYKIIEKKQPVAFWCNPISGHNTLYWYLQNLGQGPELLIRYENEEAVDDSQLPKDRFSAERLKGVDSTLKIQPAELGDSAVYLCASSSGTENTEAFFGQGTRLTVV.

V and J are TRBV9 and TRBJ2-7, with 7 positions matching TRBD1. The CDR3 consists of 15 residues. The germline CDR1 and CDR2 sequences are SGDLS and YYNGEE. V trimming: 0 bases; J trimming: 3 bases; junction bases outside the gene matches: 6. The CDR3 loop is CASSVEGTEYYEQYF. The DNA for the CDR3 is TGTGCCAGCAGCGTAGAAGGGACAGAATACTACGAGCAGTACTTC.

The chain combines TRBV5-1 with TRBJ1-2, with 7 bases that match TRBD1. Germline loops: CDR1 SGHRS, CDR2 YFSETQ. The trim removed 4 bases at V and 8 bases at J, leaving 14 bases unmatched. The CDR3 runs 15 residues. CDR3 loop: CASSQEVGGAGGYTF. The CDR3 DNA reads as TGCGCCAGCAGCCAGGAGGTAGGGGGCGCGGGCGGCTACACCTTC.

The rearrangement uses TRBV30 and TRBJ1-6, with 7 positions matching TRBD1. Germline CDR1 reads GTSNPN; CDR2 reads SVGIG (reference sequence). This CDR3 is 17 amino acids long. J gave up 3 bases and V 0 bases, and 8 bases lay outside the gene matches. The CDR3 region is CAWSVRGDRYYNSPLHF. The CDR3 DNA sequence: TGTGCCTGGAGTGTACGAGGGGACAGATACTATAATTCACCCCTCCACTTT. Using reference TRBV30 and TRBJ1-6 for the parts outside the CDR3, the full variable domain is SQTIHQWPATLVQPVGSPLSLECTVEGTSNPNLYWYRQAAGRGLQLLFYSVGIGQISSEVPQNLSASRPQDRQFILSSKKLLLSDSGFYLCAWSVRGDRYYNSPLHFGNGTRLTVT.

This sequence joins TRBV6-1 and TRBJ1-3; D is undetermined. The CDR3 consists of 13 residues. Germline V gene sequence: CDR1 MNHNS, CDR2 SASEGT. With 1 base removed from V and 4 bases from J, the gap between germline ends came to 5 bases. The DNA for the CDR3 is TGTGCCAGCAGTGAAGGCAGAGGAAACACCATATATTTT. As protein: CASSEGRGNTIYF.

The chain recombines TRBV4-1 with TRBJ2-7, with D maybe TRBD1 (6 bases). The CDR3 has 16 amino acids. Trimming removed 0 bases from V and 1 base from J, with 13 bases in between. Germline-derived CDR1 and CDR2 are MGHRA and YSYEKL. The CDR3 DNA sequence: TGCGCCAGCAGCCAAGATTGGGTCAGGGGATCCTACGAGCAGTACTTC. Encoded protein: CASSQDWVRGSYEQYF.

V and J are TRBV18 and TRBJ1-4; no clear D. Trimming took 3 bases from V and 7 from J, leaving 21 bases between them. The CDR3 covers 17 residues. Germline V gene sequence: CDR1 KGHSH, CDR2 LQKENI. The CDR3 sequence is CASSPTPGGKLGEKLFF. The DNA for the CDR3 is TGTGCCAGCTCACCCACTCCTGGCGGGAAGTTAGGTGAAAAACTGTTTTTT.

This sequence joins TRBV3-1 (or the pseudogene TRBV3-2) and TRBJ1-4; no clear D gene. Germline values: CDR1 LGHDT, CDR2 YNNKEL (reference sequence). V was clipped by 4 bases and J by 0 bases, with 9 bases between them. This CDR3 contains 15 residues. CDR3 DNA: TGTGCCAGCAGCCTCCTTTTTGCAACTAATGAAAAACTGTTTTTT. Protein: CASSLLFATNEKLFF.

This clone was seen a handful of times. The chain links TRBV7-2 to TRBJ1-4, with TRBD1 identical over 7 bases. Trimming removed 4 bases from V and 4 bases from J; junction bases left unmatched: 9. The CDR3 runs 16 residues. The germline gives CDR1 SGHTA, CDR2 FQGNSA. CDR3: CASSSSPGQSNEKLFF. CDR3 nucleotide sequence: TGTGCCAGCAGCTCCTCCCCGGGACAGAGTAATGAAAAACTGTTTTTT.

This clone was seen once. The genes are TRBV5-4 and TRBJ2-2, with TRBD2 matching over 8 bases. CDR1 is SGHNT and CDR2 is YYREEE in the germline V gene (reference sequence). The CDR3 has 16 residues. The junction had 5 bases not matched to a gene; V was cut back by 4 bases and J by 0 bases. The CDR3 sequence: CASSQGRGANTGELFF. The CDR3 nucleotides are TGTGCCAGCAGCCAGGGGCGGGGGGCGAACACCGGGGAGCTGTTTTTT.

DNA of the CDR3: TGTGCCAGCAGTTTACAGGGGGGAGAGACCCAGTACTTC. Translated: CASSLQGGETQYF. The rearrangement uses TRBV6-5 and TRBJ2-5; 8 bases are a match to TRBD1. Germline loops: CDR1 MNHEY, CDR2 SVGAGI. V dropped 4 bases and J dropped 4; count of bases not matched to a gene: 2. The CDR3 has 13 amino acids.

In regard to this clone: Relative to the germline gene, one junction end is altered; a read error may explain this. The chain couples TRBV7-9 to TRBJ2-1, with D maybe TRBD1 (7 bases). The CDR3 totals 16 residues. CDR1 SEHNR and CDR2 FQNEAQ come from the germline V gene (reference sequence). Written as DNA, the CDR3 is TGTGCCAGCAGCTTCGAGGGACAGCGGGTCTACGATGAGCAGTTCTTC. Translated, it gives CASSFEGQRVYDEQFF.

This rearrangement joins TRBV19 to TRBJ1-2; D is unresolved. CDR1 and CDR2 from the germline V gene are LNHDA and SQIVND (reference sequence). V was shortened by 4 bases and J by 4 bases, with 13 bases between the two germline ends. The CDR3 runs 14 residues. The CDR3 region has the DNA TGTGCCAGTAGTAGCCCACGTGAGGTCTATGGCTACACCTTC. Translation: CASSSPREVYGYTF.

This clone was picked up a small number of times. The chain combines TRBV10-3 with TRBJ1-1; 12 bases are a match to TRBD1. This CDR3 is built from 15 residues. Trimming cost V 9 bases and J 5 bases; bases outside gene matches: 10. CDR1 ENHRY and CDR2 SYGVKD come from the germline V gene. The CDR3 region is CAISLGTGGVTEAFF. As DNA, the CDR3 is TGTGCCATTTCCCTAGGGACAGGGGGCGTTACTGAAGCTTTCTTT.

This clone was seen just once. The chain uses TRBV18 and TRBJ1-2; TRBD1 might be the D (5 bases). The CDR3 consists of 14 residues. V was trimmed by 1 base and J by 2 bases, leaving 8 bases between them. The germline CDR1 and CDR2 sequences are KGHSH and LQKENI. The CDR3: CASSPQGSNYGYTF. CDR3 in DNA: TGTGCCAGCTCACCACAGGGGTCCAACTATGGCTACACCTTC.

The rearrangement links TRBV3-1 (or the pseudogene TRBV3-2) to TRBJ2-5; a weak D match, TRBD2 (5 bases). Germline CDR1 LGHDT, CDR2 YNNKEL (reference sequence). The CDR3 is made up of 13 amino acids. Trimming shortened V by 4 bases and J by 2 bases, and 8 bases separated the two germline ends. CDR3 coding DNA: TGTGCCAGCAGCCCGTGGAGGCAAGAGACCCAGTACTTC. It encodes CASSPWRQETQYF.

The V and J genes are TRBV3-1 (or the pseudogene TRBV3-2) and TRBJ1-2; unclear D gene. Between the trimmed V and J ends, which lost 2 bases and 8 bases, there was a span of 15 bases. The CDR3 contains 14 residues. Germline assignment: CDR1 LGHDT and CDR2 YNNKEL (reference sequence). The CDR3 loop is CASSQLFGGNGYTF. CDR3 bases: TGTGCCAGCAGCCAATTGTTCGGCGGTAACGGCTACACCTTC.

The chain has TRBV2 and TRBJ1-6, with 11 bases fitting TRBD1. CDR1 and CDR2 (germline): SNHLY, FYNNEI. CDR3 length: 17 residues. With V trimmed by 5 bases and J by 5 bases, 8 bases remained unmatched. CDR3 DNA sequence: TGTGCCAGCAGTTTACGGACAGGGGGCTTAAATAATTCACCCCTCCACTTT. Its protein product is CASSLRTGGLNNSPLHF.

The chain has TRBV15 and TRBJ2-1, with 7 bases lining up with TRBD1. This CDR3 region has 15 residues. Looked up from germline, CDR1 is LNHNV and CDR2 is YYDKDF (reference sequence). Losses at the gene ends were 0 bases for V and 9 bases for J; bases not matched to a gene: 8. CDR3 DNA: TGTGCCACCAGCAGAGAGCCAGGGGGTAAGGGTGAGCAGTTCTTC. Protein product: CATSREPGGKGEQFF.

The V and J genes are TRBV30 and TRBJ1-5, with D possibly TRBD1 on 5 matching bases. V was pared by 0 bases and J by 0 bases, with 15 bases between. Looked up from germline, CDR1 is GTSNPN and CDR2 is SVGIG (reference sequence). This CDR3 is 17 amino acids long. The CDR3 region is CAWSVRGGTYSNQPQHF. In nucleotides, the CDR3 is TGTGCCTGGAGTGTACGGGGGGGAACCTATAGCAATCAGCCCCAGCATTTT.

This clone came up a few times. The chain recombines TRBV3-1 (or the pseudogene TRBV3-2) with TRBJ1-2; D perhaps matches TRBD1 (6 bases). Germline V gene data show CDR1 as LGHDT and CDR2 as YNNKEL (reference sequence). The CDR3 spans 13 residues. V was pared by 3 bases and J by 6 bases, with 11 bases between. CDR3 sequence reads: CASSHNRADGYTF. The CDR3 DNA is TGTGCCAGCAGCCACAACAGGGCGGATGGCTACACCTTC.

The V and J genes are TRBV6-2 or TRBV6-3 and TRBJ2-7; tentative D call: TRBD1 (6 bases). Germline V gene lookup returns CDR1 MNHEY and CDR2 SVGEGT. The V end was cut by 6 bases, the J end by 4 bases, with 22 bases between. The CDR3 consists of 16 residues. CDR3 amino acids: CASSPRPWARGYEQYF. The CDR3 nucleotides are TGTGCCAGCAGCCCTCGTCCCTGGGCGAGGGGGTACGAGCAGTACTTC.

This clone was detected once. The chain carries TRBV15 and TRBJ1-1, with a possible D match to TRBD1 (5 bases). CDR1 and CDR2 from the germline V gene are LNHNV and YYDKDF (reference sequence). CDR3 length: 15 amino acids. V dropped 3 bases and J dropped 3 bases, with 14 bases sitting between them. CDR3 coding DNA: TGTGCCACCAGCAGCCTAGTAGGGGCCGACACTGAAGCTTTCTTT. Protein: CATSSLVGADTEAFF.

This chain connects TRBV11-2 to TRBJ2-1, with 14 bases fitting TRBD2. CDR1 SGHAT and CDR2 FQNNGV come from the germline V gene. CDR3 size: 16 residues. Germline trimming cut 5 bases from V and 4 bases from J; bases unmatched to any gene: 4. The CDR3 here is CASSARLAGGYNEQFF. The CDR3 nucleotides are TGTGCCAGCAGCGCACGACTAGCGGGGGGGTACAATGAGCAGTTCTTC.

This chain joins TRBV3-1 (or the pseudogene TRBV3-2) and TRBJ1-6, with D perhaps matching TRBD1 (5 bases). Per germline, CDR1 LGHDT and CDR2 YNNKEL (reference sequence). With 4 bases removed from V and 4 bases from J, the gap between germline ends came to 23 bases. The CDR3 loop spans 19 amino acids. The CDR3 is CASSPRKEKGITYNSPLHF. The CDR3 DNA reads TGTGCCAGCAGCCCCCGTAAAGAGAAGGGGATCACTTATAATTCACCCCTCCACTTT.

The chain couples TRBV7-2 to TRBJ1-1; D is perhaps TRBD1 (6 bases). This CDR3 has 15 residues. Trimming took 2 bases from V and 0 from J, leaving 10 bases between them. Germline V gives CDR1 SGHTA, CDR2 FQGNSA. The CDR3 protein is CASSLQPGVNTEAFF. DNA of the CDR3: TGTGCCAGCAGCTTACAACCAGGGGTGAACACTGAAGCTTTCTTT.

This chain uses TRBV7-2 with TRBJ2-7; a possible D gene is TRBD2 (5 bases). The V end lost 5 bases, the J end lost 2 bases, and 10 bases lay between the germline ends. Per the germline V gene, CDR1 is SGHTA and CDR2 is FQGNSA. CDR3 length equals 13 residues. CDR3 bases: TGTGCCAGCAGCCCCCGGGGAACCTACGAGCAGTACTTC. Translation: CASSPRGTYEQYF.